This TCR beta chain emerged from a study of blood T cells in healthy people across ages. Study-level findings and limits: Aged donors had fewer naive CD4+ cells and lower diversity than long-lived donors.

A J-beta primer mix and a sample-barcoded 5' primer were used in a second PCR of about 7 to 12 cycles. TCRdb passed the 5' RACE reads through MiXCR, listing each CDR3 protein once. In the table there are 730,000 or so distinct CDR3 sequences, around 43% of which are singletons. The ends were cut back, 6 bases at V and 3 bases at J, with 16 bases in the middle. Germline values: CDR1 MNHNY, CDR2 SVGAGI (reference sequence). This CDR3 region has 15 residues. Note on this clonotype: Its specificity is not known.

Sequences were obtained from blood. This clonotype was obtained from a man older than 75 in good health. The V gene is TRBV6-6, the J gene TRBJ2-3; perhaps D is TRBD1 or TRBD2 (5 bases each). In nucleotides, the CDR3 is TGTGCCAGCAGCCCCGGGGCAAGCAGTACAGATACGCAGTATTTT. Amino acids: CASSPGASSTDTQYF.